The 7 T cell receptor beta chains below were found in one sample sequenced in a study of control samples from healthy donors and cancer patients. Data came from immunoSEQ multiplex PCR; TCRdb stores just in-frame clones and leaves some out. The sample lists some 120,000 clones; approximately 94% were seen once. Sequenced material: blood. These TCRs come from a man younger than 45 in good health.

Only a few counts were recorded for this clone. The chain employs TRBV30 and TRBJ1-4, with D uncertain. From germline, CDR1 is GTSNPN and CDR2 SVGIG (reference sequence). The CDR3 is 13 amino acids. The V end lost 2 bases, the J end lost 7 bases, and 11 bases lay between the germline ends. Here the CDR3 reads CAWSWKGFEKLFF. DNA for the CDR3: TGTGCCTGGAGTTGGAAAGGGTTTGAAAAACTGTTTTTT.

This chain joins TRBV13 and TRBJ1-6; D perhaps matches TRBD1 (5 bases). Germline V gene data show CDR1 as PRHDT and CDR2 as FYEKMQ (reference sequence). V lost 6 bases and J lost 9, with 18 bases in between. The CDR3 is made up of 15 amino acids. The chain's CDR3 is CASSQRDGSPSPLHF. The CDR3 DNA reads TGTGCCAGCAGTCAACGGGACGGATCACCTTCACCCCTCCACTTT.

This clone was picked up one time. The rearrangement joins TRBV4-1 to TRBJ2-3; no clear D gene. V gave up 0 bases and J gave up 4 bases, with 5 bases separating them. CDR3 length equals 13 residues. Germline CDR1 reads MGHRA; CDR2 reads YSYEKL. CDR3 sequence: CASSQDSADTQYF. The CDR3 DNA sequence: TGCGCCAGCAGCCAAGATTCGGCAGATACGCAGTATTTT.

This chain links TRBV9 with TRBJ2-7; D may match TRBD1 or TRBD2 (5 bases each). CDR3 length: 14 residues. Germline CDR1 and CDR2: SGDLS and YYNGEE. Trimming took off 4 bases at V and 2 bases at J, with 13 bases between the two ends. The CDR3 loop is CASSLRDGAYEQYF. DNA for the CDR3: TGTGCCAGCAGCCTCAGGGACGGGGCCTACGAGCAGTACTTC.

The J gene is TRBJ2-3, the V gene TRBV3-1 (or the pseudogene TRBV3-2), with D possibly matching TRBD1 (5 bases). There are 17 residues in the CDR3. CDR1 and CDR2 from the germline V gene are LGHDT and YNNKEL (reference sequence). Trimming took off 1 base at V and 0 bases at J, with 14 bases between the two ends. DNA of the CDR3: TGTGCCAGCAGCCAAGGATTGTGGGGCAGTAGCACAGATACGCAGTATTTT. Protein: CASSQGLWGSSTDTQYF.

The chain links TRBV6-2 or TRBV6-3 to TRBJ2-3; no reliable D call. The V end lost 6 bases, the J end lost 0 bases, and 10 bases lay between the germline ends. The CDR3 has 14 residues. Looked up from germline, CDR1 is MNHEY and CDR2 is SVGEGT. In DNA form, the CDR3 reads TGTGCCAGCAGCCAGTACCGGAGCACAGATACGCAGTATTTT. This encodes CASSQYRSTDTQYF.

The J gene is TRBJ1-1, the V gene TRBV6-5; no clear D gene. Germline assignment: CDR1 MNHEY and CDR2 SVGAGI. Trimming left V 2 bases short and J 1 base short, with 8 bases between. The CDR3 extends over 14 amino acids. DNA for the CDR3: TGTGCCAGCAGTTACCGGGCGGGGAACACTGAAGCTTTCTTT. This sequence encodes CASSYRAGNTEAFF.